Each of the 16 T cell receptor beta chains below was sequenced from the same sample in a study of beta chain features in type 1 diabetes. The investigators reverse transcribed all of the isolated RNA, so they sequenced expressed TCRB transcripts. Clones were sequenced by immunoSEQ multiplex PCR, and TCRdb holds only the in-frame ones, with some missing. The table records about 110,000 clones, approximately 37% of them present only once. Sequencing was carried out using stem cell memory CD4+ T cells from blood. All receptors derive from a woman aged 18-29 years in good health.

The rearrangement links TRBV7-2 to TRBJ1-1; no reliable D call. The CDR3 runs 11 residues. Trimming pared 0 bases from V and 8 bases from J, leaving 4 bases between. Per germline, CDR1 SGHTA and CDR2 FQGNSA. The CDR3 spells CASSLALEAFF. The CDR3, as DNA: TGTGCCAGCAGCTTAGCCTTAGAAGCTTTCTTT.

This clone has only a few counts. The chain carries TRBV5-5 and TRBJ2-7, with 9 bases lining up with TRBD1. CDR1 and CDR2 from the germline V gene are SGHKS and YYEKEE (reference sequence). The J segment lost 6 bases and the V segment lost 0 bases, leaving 4 bases of the junction unmatched. The CDR3 runs 14 residues. This CDR3 reads CASSLVGQGSEQYF. The CDR3 DNA reads TGTGCCAGCAGCTTGGTGGGACAGGGCAGCGAGCAGTACTTC.

The V and J genes are TRBV7-9 and TRBJ2-2; no clear D gene. The germline V and J ends were trimmed by 4 bases and 0 bases, with 9 bases remaining between them. This CDR3 is 15 amino acids long. Germline CDR1 SEHNR, CDR2 FQNEAQ (reference sequence). The CDR3 sequence: CASSSPRSNTGELFF. The CDR3 DNA reads as TGTGCCAGCAGCTCTCCTAGGTCGAACACCGGGGAGCTGTTTTTT.

The chain employs TRBV7-2 and TRBJ2-5; TRBD1 aligns across 8 bases. The J call may be in error: the DNA end matches TRBJ2-7 better. The CDR3 loop spans 13 amino acids. Germline V gene lookup returns CDR1 SGHTA and CDR2 FQGNSA. CDR3 sequence reads: CATGQGSSYEQYF. The DNA of the CDR3 is TGTGCCACCGGACAGGGTAGCTCCTACGAGCAGTACTTC.

This clone turned up a few times. The chain is built from TRBV30 and TRBJ1-3; possibly TRBD1 for D (6 bases). CDR1 is GTSNPN, CDR2 SVGIG, per germline (reference sequence). This CDR3 is built from 14 residues. V was clipped by 3 bases and J by 0 bases, with 9 bases between them. CDR3 DNA: TGTGCCTGGAGCAGGGGTAGCTCTGGAAACACCATATATTTT. The encoded protein is CAWSRGSSGNTIYF.

This clone was seen a handful of times. The gene calls are TRBV19 and TRBJ1-5, with TRBD1 identical over 9 bases. This CDR3 has 15 amino acids. With 7 bases clipped from V and 4 bases from J, the junction kept 8 bases outside the gene matches. Germline-derived CDR1 and CDR2 are LNHDA and SQIVND (reference sequence). DNA of the CDR3: TGTGCCAGTACCCCACTCGGACAGGGGAATCAGCCCCAGCATTTT. Translated, it gives CASTPLGQGNQPQHF.

The chain carries TRBV11-3 and TRBJ2-2, with D possibly TRBD2 on 6 matching bases. The V gene lost 5 bases and the J gene lost 6 bases, with 25 bases spanning the gap. This CDR3 region has 18 residues. Germline CDR1 is SGHNT and CDR2 is YENEEA. The CDR3 DNA sequence: TGTGCCAGCAGCCCCCGGGGATTGGCTAGACCGGGGGCCGGGGAGCTGTTTTTT. It yields the protein CASSPRGLARPGAGELFF.

A few counts support this clone. J is TRBJ2-7 and V is TRBV10-3, with TRBD2 identical over 8 bases. The germline V gene encodes CDR1 ENHRY and CDR2 SYGVKD. The CDR3 runs to 13 residues. Trimming at V came to 6 bases and at J to 5 bases, leaving 6 bases not matched to a gene. This chain's CDR3 is CAISPGTSHEQYF. In DNA, the CDR3 is TGTGCCATCAGCCCCGGGACTAGTCACGAGCAGTACTTC.

The chain joins TRBV7-9 to TRBJ2-7; a possible D gene is TRBD1 (6 bases). The CDR3 runs to 13 residues. The ends were cut back, 0 bases at V and 7 bases at J, with 10 bases in the middle. Germline V lookup: CDR1 SEHNR, CDR2 FQNEAQ (reference sequence). CDR3 DNA sequence: TGTGCCAGCAGCTTAGCGACAGGATGGGAGCAGTACTTC. Translating it yields CASSLATGWEQYF.

The V gene is TRBV28, the J gene TRBJ1-2, with 9 bases that match TRBD1. CDR1 is MDHEN and CDR2 is SYDVKM in the germline V gene. The V gene end was trimmed by 3 bases and the J gene end by 2 bases; junction bases not matched to a gene: 4. The CDR3 totals 15 residues. CDR3 sequence reads: CASSFSTGGNYGYTF. CDR3 bases: TGTGCCAGCAGTTTCTCGACAGGGGGAAACTATGGCTACACCTTC.

CDR3 bases: TGCGCCAGCAGCCAAGGGGAGGTTACAGATACGCAGTATTTT. Translating it yields CASSQGEVTDTQYF. This chain joins TRBV4-1 and TRBJ2-3, with D possibly TRBD2 on 6 matching bases. V was trimmed by 1 base and J by 3 bases, leaving 8 bases between them. The V gene's germline CDR1 is MGHRA and CDR2 YSYEKL. CDR3 length equals 14 residues.

The V and J genes are TRBV28 and TRBJ2-7, with D possibly matching TRBD1 (6 bases). Germline lookup yields CDR1 MDHEN and CDR2 SYDVKM. The CDR3 runs 13 residues. V lost 3 bases, J lost 3 bases, and 9 bases lay in between. In DNA, the CDR3 is TGTGCCAGCAGTTTTAGGACAGTCTACGAGCAGTACTTC. Its translation is CASSFRTVYEQYF.

This clone has only a few counts. This chain uses TRBV7-2 with TRBJ2-3, with 7 nucleotides matching TRBD1. In germline, CDR1 is SGHTA, CDR2 FQGNSA. V dropped 5 bases and J dropped 4; count of bases not matched to a gene: 9. The CDR3 is made up of 15 amino acids. As DNA, the CDR3 is TGTGCCAGCAGCCCACAGGGGCTTATCGCAGATACGCAGTATTTT. Translated: CASSPQGLIADTQYF.

J is TRBJ2-7 and V is TRBV7-6, with TRBD1 matching over 11 bases. The trim removed 1 base at V and 7 bases at J, leaving 6 bases unmatched. Per germline, CDR1 SGHVS and CDR2 FNYEAQ. The CDR3 runs 15 residues. The CDR3, as DNA: TGTGCCAGCAGCTTAGTCGGGACAGGGGGTCAAGAGCAGTACTTC. Encoded protein: CASSLVGTGGQEQYF.

The genes are TRBV19 and TRBJ2-7, with 10 nucleotides matching TRBD1. CDR1 LNHDA and CDR2 SQIVND come from the germline V gene (reference sequence). V lost 4 bases to trimming and J lost 3 bases; unmatched junction nucleotides: 3. CDR3 length: 14 residues. CDR3 in amino acids: CASSRGTGDYEQYF. The CDR3 region has the DNA TGTGCCAGTAGTAGAGGGACAGGGGACTACGAGCAGTACTTC.

The chain recombines TRBV29-1 with TRBJ2-2; D is possibly TRBD2 (6 bases). The V and J ends lost 7 bases and 3 bases respectively, with 18 bases between them. Germline CDR1 and CDR2: SQVTM and ANQGSEA. The CDR3 runs to 15 residues. The CDR3 DNA follows: TGCAGCGCTCTACCACCGGGGACTTACACCGGGGAGCTGTTTTTT. Translated: CSALPPGTYTGELFF.